This TCR beta chain was recorded in a study of cytomegalovirus exposure and HLA in healthy donors. Study-wide points: Analysis performed later showed TCR beta chains linked to HLA being more clonally expanded than equally common others. A later analysis found TCR association rates differed by HLA locus, highest for DRB1 and lowest for HLA-C. Per published reports, the classifier diagnosed cytomegalovirus status with high specificity and sensitivity.

Turning to this clone: Its target is not known.

From germline, CDR1 is SGHRS and CDR2 YFSETQ. V was cut by 0 bases and J by 4 bases, with 8 bases left in between. The CDR3 totals 15 residues. Participants comprised healthy donors of bone marrow. Use of 60 Vbeta and 13 Jbeta primers characterized the PCR. Using immunoSEQ multiplex PCR, the repertoire was profiled, and TCRdb retains in-frame clones only, with some absent. This table holds 95,000 to 150,000 clones, roughly 70% found once. The chain couples TRBV5-1 to TRBJ2-6; D is unclear. The sample was PBMCs. This receptor was taken from a woman aged 40 to 50 in good health and CMV-seronegative. The CDR3 DNA sequence: TGCGCCAGCAGCTTGGCCTCTCCCGGGGCCAACGTCCTGACTTTC. Encoded protein: CASSLASPGANVLTF. Looking up the rest from reference TRBV5-1 and TRBJ2-6 gives the full variable domain: KAGVTQTPRYLIKTRGQQVTLSCSPISGHRSVSWYQQTPGQGLQFLFEYFSETQRNKGNFPGRFSGRQFSNSRSEMNVSTLELGDSALYLCASSLASPGANVLTFGAGSRLTVL.